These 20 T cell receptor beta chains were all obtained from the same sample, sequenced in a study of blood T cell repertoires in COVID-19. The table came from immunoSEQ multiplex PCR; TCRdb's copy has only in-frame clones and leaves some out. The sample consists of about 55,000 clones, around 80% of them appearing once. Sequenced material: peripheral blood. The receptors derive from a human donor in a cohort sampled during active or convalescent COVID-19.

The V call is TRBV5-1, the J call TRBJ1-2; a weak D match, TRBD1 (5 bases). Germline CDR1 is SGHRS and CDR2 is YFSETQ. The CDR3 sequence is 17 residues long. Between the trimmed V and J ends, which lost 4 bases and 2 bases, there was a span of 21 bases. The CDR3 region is CASSTPEAGKKNYGYTF. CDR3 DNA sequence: TGCGCCAGCAGCACCCCCGAGGCAGGGAAGAAGAACTATGGCTACACCTTC.

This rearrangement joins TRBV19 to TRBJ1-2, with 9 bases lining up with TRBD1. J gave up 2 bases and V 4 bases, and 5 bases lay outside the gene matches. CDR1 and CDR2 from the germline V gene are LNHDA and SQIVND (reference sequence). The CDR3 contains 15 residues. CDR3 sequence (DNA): TGTGCCAGTAGTACCGCCGGGACAGGGAACTATGGCTACACCTTC. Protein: CASSTAGTGNYGYTF.

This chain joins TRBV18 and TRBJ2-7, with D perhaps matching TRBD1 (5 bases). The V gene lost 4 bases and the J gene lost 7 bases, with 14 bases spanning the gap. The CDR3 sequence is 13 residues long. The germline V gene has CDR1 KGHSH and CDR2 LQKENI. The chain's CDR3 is CASSQGLPREQYF. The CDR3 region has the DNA TGTGCCAGCTCACAGGGGCTCCCGAGGGAGCAGTACTTC.

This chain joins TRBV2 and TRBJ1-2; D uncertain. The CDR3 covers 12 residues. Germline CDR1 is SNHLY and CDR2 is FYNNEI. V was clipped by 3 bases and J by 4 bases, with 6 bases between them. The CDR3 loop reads CASSDTGYGYTF. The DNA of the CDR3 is TGTGCCAGCAGTGATACTGGCTATGGCTACACCTTC.

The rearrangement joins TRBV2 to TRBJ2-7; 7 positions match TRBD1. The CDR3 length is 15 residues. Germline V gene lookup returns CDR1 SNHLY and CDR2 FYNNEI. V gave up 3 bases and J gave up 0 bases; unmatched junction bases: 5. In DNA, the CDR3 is TGTGCCAGCAGTGAGACGGGACAGAGCTCCTACGAGCAGTACTTC. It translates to CASSETGQSSYEQYF.

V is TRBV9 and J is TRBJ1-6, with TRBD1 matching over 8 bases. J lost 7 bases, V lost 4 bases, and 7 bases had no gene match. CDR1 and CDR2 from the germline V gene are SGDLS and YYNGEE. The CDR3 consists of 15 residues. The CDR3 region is CASSPQTGENSPLHF. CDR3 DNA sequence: TGTGCCAGCAGCCCCCAGACAGGGGAAAATTCACCCCTCCACTTT.

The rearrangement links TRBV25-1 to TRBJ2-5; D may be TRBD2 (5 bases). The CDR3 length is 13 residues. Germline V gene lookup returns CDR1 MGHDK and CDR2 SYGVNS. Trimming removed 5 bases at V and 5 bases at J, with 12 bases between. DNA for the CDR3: TGTGCCAGCAGTAGCGGTTCCAGGGAGACCCAGTACTTC. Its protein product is CASSSGSRETQYF.

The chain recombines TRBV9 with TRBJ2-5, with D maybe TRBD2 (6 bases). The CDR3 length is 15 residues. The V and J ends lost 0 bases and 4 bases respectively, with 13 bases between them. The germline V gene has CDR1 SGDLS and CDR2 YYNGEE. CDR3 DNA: TGTGCCAGCAGCGTAGGCGGCGGGGCGCCAGAGACCCAGTACTTC. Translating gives CASSVGGGAPETQYF.

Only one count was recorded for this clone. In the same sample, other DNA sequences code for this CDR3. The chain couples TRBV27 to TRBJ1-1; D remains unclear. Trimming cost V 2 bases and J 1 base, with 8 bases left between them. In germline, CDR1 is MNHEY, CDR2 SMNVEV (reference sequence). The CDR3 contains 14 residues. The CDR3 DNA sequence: TGTGCCAGCAGTTTAAGGCGGGAGAACACTGAAGCTTTCTTT. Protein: CASSLRRENTEAFF.

CDR3 nucleotides: TGTGCCAGCGGCCCCAGGGGTAAGACCACTGAAGCTTTCTTT. The encoded protein is CASGPRGKTTEAFF. This sequence joins TRBV25-1 and TRBJ1-1, with D tentatively TRBD1 (6 bases). V lost 8 bases, J lost 4 bases, and 17 bases lay in between. Germline V gene data show CDR1 as MGHDK and CDR2 as SYGVNS. CDR3 length: 14 residues.

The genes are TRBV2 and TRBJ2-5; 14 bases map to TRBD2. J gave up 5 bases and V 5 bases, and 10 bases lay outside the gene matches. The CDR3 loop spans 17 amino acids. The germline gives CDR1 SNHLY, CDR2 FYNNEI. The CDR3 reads CASSNPTSGGAGETQYF. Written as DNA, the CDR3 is TGTGCCAGCAGTAACCCGACTAGCGGGGGGGCGGGCGAGACCCAGTACTTC.

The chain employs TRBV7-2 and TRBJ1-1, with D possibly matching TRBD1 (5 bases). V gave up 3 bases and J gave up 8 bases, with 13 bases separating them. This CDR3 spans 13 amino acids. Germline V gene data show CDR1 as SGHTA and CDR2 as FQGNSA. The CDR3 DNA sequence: TGTGCCAGCAGCTTCAGGGTAGTGGACGAAGCTTTCTTT. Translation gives CASSFRVVDEAFF.

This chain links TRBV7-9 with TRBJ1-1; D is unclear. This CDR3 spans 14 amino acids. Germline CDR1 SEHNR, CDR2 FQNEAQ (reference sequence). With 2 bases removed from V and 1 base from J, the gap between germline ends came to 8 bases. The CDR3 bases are TGTGCCAGCAGCTTACGGTCTCAGAACACTGAAGCTTTCTTT. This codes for CASSLRSQNTEAFF.

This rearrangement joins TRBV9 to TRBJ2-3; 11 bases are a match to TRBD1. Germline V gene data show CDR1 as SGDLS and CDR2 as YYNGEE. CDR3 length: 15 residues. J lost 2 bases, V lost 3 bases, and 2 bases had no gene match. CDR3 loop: CASSGTGGPTDTQYF. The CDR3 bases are TGTGCCAGCAGCGGGACAGGGGGCCCCACAGATACGCAGTATTTT.

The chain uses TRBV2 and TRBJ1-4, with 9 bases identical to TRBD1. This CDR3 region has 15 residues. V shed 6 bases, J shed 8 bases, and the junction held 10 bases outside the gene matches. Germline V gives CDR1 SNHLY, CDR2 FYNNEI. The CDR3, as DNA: TGTGCCAGCAGAAAGGGGGACAGGGTTAAAGAAAAACTGTTTTTT. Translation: CASRKGDRVKEKLFF.

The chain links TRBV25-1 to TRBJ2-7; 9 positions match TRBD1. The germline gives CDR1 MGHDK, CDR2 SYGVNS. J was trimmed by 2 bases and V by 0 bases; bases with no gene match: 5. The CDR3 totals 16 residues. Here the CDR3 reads CASSEYSGTGTYEQYF. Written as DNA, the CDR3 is TGTGCCAGCAGTGAATACAGCGGGACAGGGACCTACGAGCAGTACTTC.

As DNA, the CDR3 is TGTGCCAGCAGCCAAGCGGGGGGGCTAGACGAGCAGTACTTC. It yields the protein CASSQAGGLDEQYF. The chain is built from TRBV7-3 and TRBJ2-7, with TRBD2 matching 10 bases. This CDR3 spans 14 amino acids. Germline CDR1 SGHTA, CDR2 FQGTGA. After removal of 5 bases from V and 5 bases from J, the junction contained 6 bases not matched to a gene.

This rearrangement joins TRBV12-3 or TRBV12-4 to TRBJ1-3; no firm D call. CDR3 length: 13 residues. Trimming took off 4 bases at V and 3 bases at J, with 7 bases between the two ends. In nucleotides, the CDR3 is TGTGCCAGCAGTTACGGGATTGGAAACACCATATATTTT. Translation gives CASSYGIGNTIYF.

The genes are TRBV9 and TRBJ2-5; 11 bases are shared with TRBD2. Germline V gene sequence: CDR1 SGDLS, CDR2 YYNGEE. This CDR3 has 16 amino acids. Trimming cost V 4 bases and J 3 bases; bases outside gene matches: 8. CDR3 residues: CASSKSPTSGEETQYF. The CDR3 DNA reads TGTGCCAGCAGCAAATCCCCGACTAGCGGGGAAGAGACCCAGTACTTC.

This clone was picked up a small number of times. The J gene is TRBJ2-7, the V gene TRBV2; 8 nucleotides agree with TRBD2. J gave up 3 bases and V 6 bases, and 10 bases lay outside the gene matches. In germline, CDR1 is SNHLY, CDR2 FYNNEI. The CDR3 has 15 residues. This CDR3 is CASRASGPTFYEQYF. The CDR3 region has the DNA TGTGCCAGCAGGGCTAGCGGGCCTACCTTCTACGAGCAGTACTTC.